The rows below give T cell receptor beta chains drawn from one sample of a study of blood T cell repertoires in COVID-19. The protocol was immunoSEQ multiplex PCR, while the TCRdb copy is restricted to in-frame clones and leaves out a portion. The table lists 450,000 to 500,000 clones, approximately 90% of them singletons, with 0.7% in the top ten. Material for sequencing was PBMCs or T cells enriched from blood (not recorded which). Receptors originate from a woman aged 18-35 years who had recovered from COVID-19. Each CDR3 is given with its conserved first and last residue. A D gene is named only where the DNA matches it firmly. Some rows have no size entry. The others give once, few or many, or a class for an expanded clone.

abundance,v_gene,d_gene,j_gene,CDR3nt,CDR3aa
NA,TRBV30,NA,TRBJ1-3,TGTGCCTGGAGTGTCCCCAGGCCGGGAAACACCATATATTTT,CAWSVPRPGNTIYF
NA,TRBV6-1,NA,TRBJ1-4,TGTGCCAGCAGTGACCCGCACCAGGGTAATGAAAAACTGTTTTTT,CASSDPHQGNEKLFF
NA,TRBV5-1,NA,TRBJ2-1,TGCGCCAGCAGCTTGGTGGTGGGTTTCGAGGGAAATGAGCAGTTCTTC,CASSLVVGFEGNEQFF
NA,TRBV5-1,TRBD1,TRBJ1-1,TGCGCCAGCAGCTTGGCACAGGGGGTCACTGAAGCTTTCTTT,CASSLAQGVTEAFF
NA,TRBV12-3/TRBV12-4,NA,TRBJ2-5,TGTGCCAGCAGTCTTTACTCGGGGGAGACCCAGTACTTC,CASSLYSGETQYF
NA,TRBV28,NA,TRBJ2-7,TGTGCCAGCAGAACGGGGGGCGCTTTTTACGAGCAGTACTTC,CASRTGGAFYEQYF
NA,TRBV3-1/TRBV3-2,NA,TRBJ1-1,TGTGCCAGCAGCCCCCTTCAGGGCGGCACTGAAGCTTTCTTT,CASSPLQGGTEAFF
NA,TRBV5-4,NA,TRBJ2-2,TGTGCCAGCAGCTTGGACTCCCGGGGCACCGGGGAGCTGTTTTTT,CASSLDSRGTGELFF
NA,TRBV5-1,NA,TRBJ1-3,TGCGCCAGCAGCTTGAGTGCTTTGGGGGGTGCGGAAAACACCATATATTTT,CASSLSALGGAENTIYF
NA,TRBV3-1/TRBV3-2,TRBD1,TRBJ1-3,TGTGCCAGCAGCCCCTCTTTAGACAGGGCTGGAAACACCATATATTTT,CASSPSLDRAGNTIYF
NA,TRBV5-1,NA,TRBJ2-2,TGCGCCAGCAGCGGCGGGGACGGGCTCACCGGGGAGCTGTTTTTT,CASSGGDGLTGELFF
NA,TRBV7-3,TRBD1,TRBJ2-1,TGTGCCAGCAGCCCAACAGGGGGAGCTTACAATGAGCAGTTCTTC,CASSPTGGAYNEQFF
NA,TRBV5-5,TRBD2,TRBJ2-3,TGTGCCAGCAGCTTTGCGGGGGGGAGCACAGATACGCAGTATTTT,CASSFAGGSTDTQYF
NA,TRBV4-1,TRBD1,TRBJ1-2,TGCGCCACCGCGGTCGGGGACAGACCAAACTATGGCTACACCTTC,CATAVGDRPNYGYTF
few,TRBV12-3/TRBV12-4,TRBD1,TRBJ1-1,TGTGCCAGCAGGGGACAGGGTGGCACTGAAGCTTTCTTT,CASRGQGGTEAFF
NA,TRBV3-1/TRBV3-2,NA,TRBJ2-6,TGTGCCAGCAGCCAAAGTATTAGTCCCTCTGGGGCCAACGTCCTGACTTTC,CASSQSISPSGANVLTF
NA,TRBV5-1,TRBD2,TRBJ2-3,TGCGCCAGCAGCCCGACGGGGGACTACACAGATACGCAGTATTTT,CASSPTGDYTDTQYF
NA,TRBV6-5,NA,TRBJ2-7,TGTGCCAGCGCAGGGGTATACCCATACTACGAGCAGTACTTC,CASAGVYPYYEQYF
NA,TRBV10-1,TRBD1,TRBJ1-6,TGCGCCAGCAGTGAGTCTACAGGGGCAAATTCACCCCTCCACTTT,CASSESTGANSPLHF
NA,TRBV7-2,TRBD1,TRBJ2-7,TGTGCCAGCAGCTTAAGTGACAGGGTCCACGAGCAGTACTTC,CASSLSDRVHEQYF
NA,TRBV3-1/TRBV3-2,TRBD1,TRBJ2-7,TGTGCCAGCAGCCCGGCGGGGACAGGGTACGACTACGAGCAGTACTTC,CASSPAGTGYDYEQYF
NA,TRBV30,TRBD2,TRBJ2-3,TGTGCCTGGGATCGGACTAGCGGGGGGTTCAAGGATACGCAGTATTTT,CAWDRTSGGFKDTQYF
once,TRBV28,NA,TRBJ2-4,TGTGCCAGCAGCCGGGGGGCTCTAGCCAAAAACATTCAGTACTTC,CASSRGALAKNIQYF
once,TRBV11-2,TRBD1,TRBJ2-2,TGTGCCAGCAGCCCGGAGACAGGGAGGCTGTTTTTT,CASSPETGRLFF
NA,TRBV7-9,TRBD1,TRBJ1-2,TGTGCCAGTAACCTCGGGACAGAGTCCGGCTACACCTTC,CASNLGTESGYTF
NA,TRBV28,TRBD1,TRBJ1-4,TGTGCCAGCAGTCCTATTCCGGGACAGGGTCGTGAAAAACTGTTTTTT,CASSPIPGQGREKLFF
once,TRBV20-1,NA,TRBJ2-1,TGCAGTGCTAGTATTCTAGCTCGAATATTTGTCTTC,CSASILARIFVF
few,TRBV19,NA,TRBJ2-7,TGTGCCAGTAGTATTCCAGGGAACGAGCAGTACTTC,CASSIPGNEQYF
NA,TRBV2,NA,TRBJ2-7,TGTGCCAGCAGTCGACAGGGAGGAGGGTACGAGCAGTACTTC,CASSRQGGGYEQYF
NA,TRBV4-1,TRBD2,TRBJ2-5,TGCGCCAGCAGCCAAGAAGTCGGGGCAGGACTAGCGAGCGCCCCAGAGACCCAGTACTTC,CASSQEVGAGLASAPETQYF
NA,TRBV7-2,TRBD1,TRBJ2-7,TGTGCCAGCAGCCCAAGGACAGGGGCCTACGAGCAGTACTTC,CASSPRTGAYEQYF
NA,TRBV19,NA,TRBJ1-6,TGTGCCAGTAGTATTCAAAGTAAAGGGGATTCACCCCTCCACTTT,CASSIQSKGDSPLHF
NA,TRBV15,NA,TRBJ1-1,TGTGCCACCAGCAGGGAGACAGGCTACACTGAAGCTTTCTTT,CATSRETGYTEAFF
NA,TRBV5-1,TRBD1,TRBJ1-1,TGCGCCAGCAGCTTTTCCCTGGGGACAGGGCCCACTGAAGCTTTCTTT,CASSFSLGTGPTEAFF